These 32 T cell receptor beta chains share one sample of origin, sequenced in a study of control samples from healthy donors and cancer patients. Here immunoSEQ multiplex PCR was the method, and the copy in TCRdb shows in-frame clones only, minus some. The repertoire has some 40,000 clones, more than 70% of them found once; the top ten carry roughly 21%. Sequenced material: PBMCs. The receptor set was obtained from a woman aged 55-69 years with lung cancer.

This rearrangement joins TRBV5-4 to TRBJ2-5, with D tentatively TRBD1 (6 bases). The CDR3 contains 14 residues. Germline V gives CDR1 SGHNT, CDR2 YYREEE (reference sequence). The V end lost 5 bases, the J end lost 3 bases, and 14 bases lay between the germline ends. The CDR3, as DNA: TGTGCCAGCAGTCCGAGTGGGGGCGAAGAGACCCAGTACTTC. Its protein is CASSPSGGEETQYF.

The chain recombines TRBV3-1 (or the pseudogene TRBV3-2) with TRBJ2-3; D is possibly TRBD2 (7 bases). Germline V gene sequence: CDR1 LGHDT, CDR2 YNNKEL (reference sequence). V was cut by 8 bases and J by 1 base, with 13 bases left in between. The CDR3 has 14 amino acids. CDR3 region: CASRGLAGTDTQYF. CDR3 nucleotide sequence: TGTGCCAGCCGGGGGCTAGCGGGCACAGATACGCAGTATTTT.

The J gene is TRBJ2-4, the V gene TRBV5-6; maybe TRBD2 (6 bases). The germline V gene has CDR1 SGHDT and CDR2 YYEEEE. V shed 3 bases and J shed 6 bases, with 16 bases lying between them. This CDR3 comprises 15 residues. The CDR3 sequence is CASSSVTSGVNIQYF. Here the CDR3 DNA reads TGTGCCAGCAGCTCTGTGACTAGTGGGGTAAACATTCAGTACTTC.

CDR3 coding DNA: TGTGCCACCAGCGGATACGGGGGACAAATGAACACTGAAGCTTTCTTT. Translated, it gives CATSGYGGQMNTEAFF. The rearrangement joins TRBV15 to TRBJ1-1, with D possibly matching TRBD1 (6 bases). CDR1 LNHNV and CDR2 YYDKDF come from the germline V gene (reference sequence). The V and J ends lost 5 bases and 0 bases respectively, with 16 bases between them. The CDR3 is 16 amino acids.

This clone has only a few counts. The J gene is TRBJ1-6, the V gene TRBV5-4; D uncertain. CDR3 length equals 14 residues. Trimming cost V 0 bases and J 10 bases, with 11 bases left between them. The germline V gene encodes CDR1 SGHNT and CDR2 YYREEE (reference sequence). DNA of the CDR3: TGTGCCAGCAGCTTGGACGGGAGGGAGTCACCCCTCCACTTT. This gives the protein CASSLDGRESPLHF.

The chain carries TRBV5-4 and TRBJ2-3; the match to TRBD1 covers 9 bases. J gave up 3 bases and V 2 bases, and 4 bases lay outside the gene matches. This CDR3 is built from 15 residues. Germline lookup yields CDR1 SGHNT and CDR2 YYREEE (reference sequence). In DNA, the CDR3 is TGTGCCAGCAGCTTAGGACAGGGGAGAACAGATACGCAGTATTTT. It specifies CASSLGQGRTDTQYF.

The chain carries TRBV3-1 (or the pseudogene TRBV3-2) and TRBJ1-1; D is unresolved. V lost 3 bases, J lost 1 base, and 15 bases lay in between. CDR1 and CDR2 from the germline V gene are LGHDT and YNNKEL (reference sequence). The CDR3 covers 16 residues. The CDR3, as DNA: TGTGCCAGCAGCCAGTCGCCGGCCTTAGGGAACACTGAAGCTTTCTTT. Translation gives CASSQSPALGNTEAFF.

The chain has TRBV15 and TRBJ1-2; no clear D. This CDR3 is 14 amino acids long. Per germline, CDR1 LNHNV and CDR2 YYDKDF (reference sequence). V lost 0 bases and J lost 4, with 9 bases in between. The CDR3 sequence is CATSRDSLVYGYTF. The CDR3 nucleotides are TGTGCCACCAGCAGAGATAGCCTCGTCTATGGCTACACCTTC.

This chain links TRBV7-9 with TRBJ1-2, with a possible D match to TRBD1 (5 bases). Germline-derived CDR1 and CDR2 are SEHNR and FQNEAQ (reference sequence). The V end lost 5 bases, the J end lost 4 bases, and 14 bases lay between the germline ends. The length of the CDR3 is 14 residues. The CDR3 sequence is CASSDSDKFYGYTF. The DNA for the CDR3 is TGTGCCAGCAGCGATTCGGACAAGTTCTATGGCTACACCTTC. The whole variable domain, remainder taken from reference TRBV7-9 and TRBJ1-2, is DTGVSQNPRHKITKRGQNVTFRCDPISEHNRLYWYRQTLGQGPEFLTYFQNEAQLEKSRLLSDRFSAERPKGSFSTLEIQRTEQGDSAMYLCASSDSDKFYGYTFGSGTRLTVV.

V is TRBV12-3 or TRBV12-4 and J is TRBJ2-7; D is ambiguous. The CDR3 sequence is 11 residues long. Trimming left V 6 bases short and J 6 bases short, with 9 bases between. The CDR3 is CASSYRSEQYF. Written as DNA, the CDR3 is TGTGCCAGCAGCTACCGTAGCGAGCAGTACTTC.

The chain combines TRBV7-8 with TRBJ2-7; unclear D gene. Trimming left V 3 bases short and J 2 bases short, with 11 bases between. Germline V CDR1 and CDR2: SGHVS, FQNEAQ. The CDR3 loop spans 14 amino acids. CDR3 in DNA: TGTGCCAGCAGCTTCCGGGCCCTTACCTACGAGCAGTACTTC. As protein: CASSFRALTYEQYF.

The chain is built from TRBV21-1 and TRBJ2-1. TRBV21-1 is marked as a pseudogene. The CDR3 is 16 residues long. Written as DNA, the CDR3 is TGTGCCAGCAGCAAAGATAGGGCCAGGCCCTACAATGAGCAGTTCTTC. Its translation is CASSKDRARPYNEQFF.

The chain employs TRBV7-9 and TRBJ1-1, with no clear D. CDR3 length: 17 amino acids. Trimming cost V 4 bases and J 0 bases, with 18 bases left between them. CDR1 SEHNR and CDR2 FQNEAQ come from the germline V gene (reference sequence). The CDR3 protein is CASSSQWPQAMNTEAFF. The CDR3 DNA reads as TGTGCCAGCAGCTCACAATGGCCTCAGGCGATGAACACTGAAGCTTTCTTT.

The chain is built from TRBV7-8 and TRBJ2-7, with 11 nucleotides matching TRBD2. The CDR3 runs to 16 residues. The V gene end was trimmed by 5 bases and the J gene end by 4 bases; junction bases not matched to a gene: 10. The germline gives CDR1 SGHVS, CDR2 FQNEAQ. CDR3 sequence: CASSDGGASGGYEQYF. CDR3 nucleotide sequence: TGTGCCAGCAGCGACGGCGGGGCTAGCGGGGGGTACGAGCAGTACTTC.

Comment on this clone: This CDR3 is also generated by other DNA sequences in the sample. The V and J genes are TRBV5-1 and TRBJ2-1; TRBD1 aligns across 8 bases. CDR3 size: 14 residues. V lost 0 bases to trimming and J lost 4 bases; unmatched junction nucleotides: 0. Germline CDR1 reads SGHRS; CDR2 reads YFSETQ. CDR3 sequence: CASSLGTGYNEQFF. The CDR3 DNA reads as TGCGCCAGCAGCTTGGGGACAGGGTACAATGAGCAGTTCTTC.

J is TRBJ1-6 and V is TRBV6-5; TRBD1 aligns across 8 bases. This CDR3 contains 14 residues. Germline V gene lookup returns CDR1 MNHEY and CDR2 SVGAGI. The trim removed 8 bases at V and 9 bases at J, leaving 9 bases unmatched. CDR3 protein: CASSQGALSSPLHF. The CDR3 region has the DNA TGTGCCAGCTCTCAGGGGGCTTTGAGTTCACCCCTCCACTTT.

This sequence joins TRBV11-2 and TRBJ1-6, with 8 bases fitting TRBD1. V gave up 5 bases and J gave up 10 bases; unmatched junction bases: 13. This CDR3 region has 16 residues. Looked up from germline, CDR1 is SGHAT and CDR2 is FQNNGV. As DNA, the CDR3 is TGTGCCAGCAGCCCTCCCCAGGGGGCACCGAGGTCACCCCTCCACTTT. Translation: CASSPPQGAPRSPLHF.

This chain's CDR3 is CASSSDLGLFPVGSNQPQHF. The CDR3, as DNA: TGCGCCAGCAGCTCTGATCTCGGCCTGTTTCCCGTGGGTAGCAATCAGCCCCAGCATTTT. The chain recombines TRBV5-1 with TRBJ1-5; D remains unclear. Germline CDR1 is SGHRS and CDR2 is YFSETQ. The CDR3 is 20 amino acids. Trimming removed 3 bases from V and 0 bases from J, with 25 bases in between.

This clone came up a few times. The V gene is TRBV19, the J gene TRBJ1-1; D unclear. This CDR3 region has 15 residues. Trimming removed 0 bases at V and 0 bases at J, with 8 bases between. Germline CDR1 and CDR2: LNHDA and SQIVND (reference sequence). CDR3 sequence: CASSIDWTVNTEAFF. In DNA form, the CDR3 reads TGTGCCAGTAGTATAGATTGGACGGTGAACACTGAAGCTTTCTTT. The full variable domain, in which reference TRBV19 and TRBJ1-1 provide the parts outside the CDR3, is DGGITQSPKYLFRKEGQNVTLSCEQNLNHDAMYWYRQDPGQGLRLIYYSQIVNDFQKGDIAEGYSVSREKKESFPLTVTSAQKNPTAFYLCASSIDWTVNTEAFFGQGTRLTVV.

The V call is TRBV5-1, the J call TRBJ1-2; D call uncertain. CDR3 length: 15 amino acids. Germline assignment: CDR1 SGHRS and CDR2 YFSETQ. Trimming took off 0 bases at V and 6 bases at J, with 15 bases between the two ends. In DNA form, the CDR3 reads TGCGCCAGCAGCTTGGGAGGCACCAGCCGGGATGGCTACACCTTC. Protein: CASSLGGTSRDGYTF.

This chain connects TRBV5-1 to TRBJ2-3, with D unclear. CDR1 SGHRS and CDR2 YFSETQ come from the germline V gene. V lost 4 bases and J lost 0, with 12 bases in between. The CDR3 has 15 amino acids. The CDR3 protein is CASSPSAASTDTQYF. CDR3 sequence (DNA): TGCGCCAGCAGCCCCTCGGCTGCTAGCACAGATACGCAGTATTTT.

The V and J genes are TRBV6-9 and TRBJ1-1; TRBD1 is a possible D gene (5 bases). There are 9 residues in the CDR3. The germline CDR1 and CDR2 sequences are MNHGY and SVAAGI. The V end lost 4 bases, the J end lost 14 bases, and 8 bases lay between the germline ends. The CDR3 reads CASSSGTFF. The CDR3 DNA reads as TGTGCCAGCAGTTCCGGGACCTTCTTT.

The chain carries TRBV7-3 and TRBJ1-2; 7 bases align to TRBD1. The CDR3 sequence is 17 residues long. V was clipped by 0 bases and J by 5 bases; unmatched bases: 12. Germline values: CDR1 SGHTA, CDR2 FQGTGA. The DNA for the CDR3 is TGTGCCAGCAGCTTAACTCCAACCCAGGGGGGAAGATATGGCTACACCTTC. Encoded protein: CASSLTPTQGGRYGYTF.

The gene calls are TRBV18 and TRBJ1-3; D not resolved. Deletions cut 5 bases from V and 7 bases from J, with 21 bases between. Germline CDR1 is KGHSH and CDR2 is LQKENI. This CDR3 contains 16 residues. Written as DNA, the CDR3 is TGTGCCAGCTCAACAGACCGGGATACTAGAGTGAACACCATATATTTT. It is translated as CASSTDRDTRVNTIYF. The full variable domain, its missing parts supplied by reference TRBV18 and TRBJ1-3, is NAGVMQNPRHLVRRRGQEARLRCSPMKGHSHVYWYRQLPEEGLKFMVYLQKENIIDESGMPKERFSAEFPKEGPSILRIQQVVRGDSAAYFCASSTDRDTRVNTIYFGEGSWLTVV.

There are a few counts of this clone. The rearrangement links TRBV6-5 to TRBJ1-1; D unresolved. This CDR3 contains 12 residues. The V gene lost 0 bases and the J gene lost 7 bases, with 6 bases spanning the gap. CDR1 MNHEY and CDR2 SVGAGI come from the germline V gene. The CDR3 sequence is CASSYSGNEAFF. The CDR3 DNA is TGTGCCAGCAGTTACTCGGGTAATGAAGCTTTCTTT.

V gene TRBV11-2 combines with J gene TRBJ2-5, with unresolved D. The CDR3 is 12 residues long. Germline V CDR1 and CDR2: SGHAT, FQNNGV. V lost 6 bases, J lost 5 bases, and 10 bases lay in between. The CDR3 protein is CASSRSRETQYF. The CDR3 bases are TGTGCCAGCAGTAGGAGTCGGGAGACCCAGTACTTC. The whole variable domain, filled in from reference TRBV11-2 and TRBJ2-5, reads EAGVAQSPRYKIIEKRQSVAFWCNPISGHATLYWYQQILGQGPKLLIQFQNNGVVDDSQLPKDRFSAERLKGVDSTLKIQPAKLEDSAVYLCASSRSRETQYFGPGTRLLVL.

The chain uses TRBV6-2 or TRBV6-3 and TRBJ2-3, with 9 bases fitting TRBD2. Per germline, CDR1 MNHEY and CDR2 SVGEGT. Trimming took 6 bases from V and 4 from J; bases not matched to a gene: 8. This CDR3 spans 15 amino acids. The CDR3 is CASSPQAGGPDTQYF. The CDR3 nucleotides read TGTGCCAGCAGCCCCCAGGCGGGAGGGCCAGATACGCAGTATTTT.

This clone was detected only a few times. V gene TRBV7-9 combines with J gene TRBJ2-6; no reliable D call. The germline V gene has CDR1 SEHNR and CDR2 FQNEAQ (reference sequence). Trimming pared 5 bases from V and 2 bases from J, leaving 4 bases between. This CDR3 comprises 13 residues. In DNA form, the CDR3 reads TGTGCCAGCAGCGTCACTGGGGCCAACGTCCTGACTTTC. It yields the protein CASSVTGANVLTF. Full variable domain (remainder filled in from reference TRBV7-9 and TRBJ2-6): DTGVSQNPRHKITKRGQNVTFRCDPISEHNRLYWYRQTLGQGPEFLTYFQNEAQLEKSRLLSDRFSAERPKGSFSTLEIQRTEQGDSAMYLCASSVTGANVLTFGAGSRLTVL.

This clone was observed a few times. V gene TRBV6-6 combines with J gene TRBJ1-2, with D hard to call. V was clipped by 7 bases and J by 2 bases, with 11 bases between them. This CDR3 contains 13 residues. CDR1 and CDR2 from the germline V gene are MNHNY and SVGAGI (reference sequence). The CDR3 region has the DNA TGTGCCAGCAAGGTTTCCGAGAACTATGGCTACACCTTC. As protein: CASKVSENYGYTF.

The CDR3 spells CASSPQLGYEQYF. DNA for the CDR3: TGTGCCAGTAGTCCCCAACTCGGCTACGAGCAGTACTTC. The chain joins TRBV19 to TRBJ2-7; no reliable D call. The germline V gene encodes CDR1 LNHDA and CDR2 SQIVND (reference sequence). The V end was cut by 5 bases, the J end by 3 bases, with 11 bases between. The CDR3 is 13 residues long.

Here the CDR3 DNA reads TGTGCCAGCTCACCACCCGTGCGGGAAGCTTTCTTT. Its translation: CASSPPVREAFF. This chain connects TRBV18 to TRBJ1-1, with D unresolved. Deletions cut 0 bases from V and 8 bases from J, with 7 bases between. This CDR3 is built from 12 residues. CDR1 is KGHSH, CDR2 LQKENI, per germline.

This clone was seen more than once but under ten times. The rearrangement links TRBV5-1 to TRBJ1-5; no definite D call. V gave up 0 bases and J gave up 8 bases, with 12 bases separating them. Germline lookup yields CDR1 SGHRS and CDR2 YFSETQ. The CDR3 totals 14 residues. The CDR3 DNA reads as TGCGCCAGCAGCTTGGAGCCAGGTTGGAAGCCCCAGCATTTT. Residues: CASSLEPGWKPQHF.